Described below is a single TCR beta chain sequence and its context. Its matching antigen is unknown. Produced via immunoSEQ multiplex PCR; TCRdb's table is partial and in-frame only. This sample has around 70,000 clones, with 60% to 80% found just once. These data are taken from a study of radiotherapy plus CTLA-4 blockade in lung cancer. Study-wide findings and caveats: Reports identified early blood T cell clone dynamics, with interferon-beta, as the best response predictor.

Losses at the gene ends were 2 bases for V and 2 bases for J; bases not matched to a gene: 4. This CDR3 contains 16 residues. CDR1 and CDR2 (germline): KGHSH, LQKENI. The gene calls are TRBV18 and TRBJ1-5, with 9 positions matching TRBD1. This sequence originates from a human donor with non-small cell lung cancer whose response to radiotherapy plus ipilimumab could not be evaluated. Some clones in this sample may be carry-over from other donors' samples. The sequences come from peripheral blood, collected from a patient treated with radiotherapy plus ipilimumab. The CDR3 nucleotides are TGTGCCAGCTCACCAATGGGGGACAGGGGCAATCAGCCCCAGCATTTT. It codes for CASSPMGDRGNQPQHF. Drawing the rest from reference TRBV18 and TRBJ1-5, the complete variable domain is NAGVMQNPRHLVRRRGQEARLRCSPMKGHSHVYWYRQLPEEGLKFMVYLQKENIIDESGMPKERFSAEFPKEGPSILRIQQVVRGDSAAYFCASSPMGDRGNQPQHFGDGTRLSIL.